This is a list of T cell receptor beta chains from one sample in a study of blood T cell repertoires in COVID-19. Method: immunoSEQ multiplex PCR; TCRdb's copy keeps in-frame clones and lacks some. The sample contains more than 90,000 clones, about 77% of which appear only once. Material: peripheral blood. The source of these receptors is a woman of 80 years or more with acute or convalescent COVID-19. CDR3s include the opening cysteine and the closing phenylalanine or tryptophan. Each record gives: D gene, V gene, clone size, J gene, CDR3 DNA, CDR3 protein. D genes are given only for firm matches. Clone size is given for some rows only: seen once, a few or many times, or a class if the clone is expanded.

D: TRBD2; V: TRBV10-3; size: -; J: TRBJ2-1; DNA: TGTGCCATCAGTGAGCCCTCGGGCGGGAGGCACAATGAGCAGTTCTTC; CDR3: CAISEPSGGRHNEQFF
D: -; V: TRBV13; size: -; J: TRBJ1-1; DNA: TGTGCCAGCAGCTTGTCCAGGGTCACTGAAGCTTTCTTT; CDR3: CASSLSRVTEAFF
D: TRBD1; V: TRBV6-5; size: -; J: TRBJ2-1; DNA: TGTGCCAGCAGCCCAAGACAGGGGGCGTTCTTC; CDR3: CASSPRQGAFF
D: TRBD1; V: TRBV9; size: -; J: TRBJ1-5; DNA: TGTGCCAGCAGCGCTTCCCAGGGACAGGAACGTCAGCCCCAGCATTTT; CDR3: CASSASQGQERQPQHF
D: TRBD1; V: TRBV6-5; size: -; J: TRBJ1-4; DNA: TGTGCCAGCAGTTACTCGAAGGGGACAGCTAATGAAAAACTGTTTTTT; CDR3: CASSYSKGTANEKLFF
D: -; V: TRBV12-3/TRBV12-4; size: -; J: TRBJ1-2; DNA: TGTGCCAGCAGTCTGACAGCTAACTATGGCTACACCTTC; CDR3: CASSLTANYGYTF
D: -; V: TRBV7-9; size: -; J: TRBJ1-3; DNA: TGTGCCAGCAGCTTCGGACAGTCTCGGGACACCATATATTTT; CDR3: CASSFGQSRDTIYF
D: TRBD1; V: TRBV7-9; size: -; J: TRBJ2-5; DNA: TGTGCCAGCAGCTTAGGGGACAGGGGGCGCGGGGAGACCCAGTACTTC; CDR3: CASSLGDRGRGETQYF
D: -; V: TRBV9; size: once; J: TRBJ1-5; DNA: TGTGCCAGCAGCGTAGGGACAGTGGGCGGGCAGCCCCAGCATTTT; CDR3: CASSVGTVGGQPQHF
D: TRBD1; V: TRBV4-3; size: -; J: TRBJ1-3; DNA: TGCGCCAGCAGCCAAGAGGACAGGGCACACGGAAACACCATATATTTT; CDR3: CASSQEDRAHGNTIYF
D: -; V: TRBV5-1; size: -; J: TRBJ1-4; DNA: TGCGCCAGCAGCTTCGGGAGGAATGAAAAACTGTTTTTT; CDR3: CASSFGRNEKLFF
D: TRBD2; V: TRBV7-2; size: -; J: TRBJ2-1; DNA: TGTGCCAGCAGCCTCGGCGGGAGGGTAAGCAATGAGCAGTTCTTC; CDR3: CASSLGGRVSNEQFF
D: TRBD1; V: TRBV19; size: -; J: TRBJ2-7; DNA: TGTGCCAGTAGTCCGGGACAGGGTGACGAGCAGTACTTC; CDR3: CASSPGQGDEQYF
D: TRBD1; V: TRBV27; size: few; J: TRBJ1-5; DNA: TGTGCCAGCAGCCGAGGACAGGTCGGTAATCAGCCCCAGCATTTT; CDR3: CASSRGQVGNQPQHF
D: TRBD2; V: TRBV4-2; size: -; J: TRBJ2-1; DNA: TGTGCCAGCAGCCAAGGGGCGGGAGTGGGGGACGGTGAGCAGTTCTTC; CDR3: CASSQGAGVGDGEQFF
D: TRBD1; V: TRBV2; size: few; J: TRBJ1-2; DNA: TGTGCCAGCAGTGGACAGGGGGACGGCTACACCTTC; CDR3: CASSGQGDGYTF
D: TRBD1; V: TRBV5-1; size: -; J: TRBJ2-7; DNA: TGCGCCAGCAGGTTCGGGACAGGGGACTACGAGCAGTACTTC; CDR3: CASRFGTGDYEQYF
D: -; V: TRBV19; size: -; J: TRBJ1-3; DNA: TGTGCCAGTAGGTTGACAGGAAACTCTGGAAACACCATATATTTT; CDR3: CASRLTGNSGNTIYF
D: TRBD1; V: TRBV5-1; size: few; J: TRBJ1-6; DNA: TGCGCCAGCAGCTTGGACAGGGGTAATTCACCCCTCCACTTT; CDR3: CASSLDRGNSPLHF
D: -; V: TRBV4-2; size: few; J: TRBJ2-3; DNA: TGTGCCAGCAGCCAAGATTCAGTCGGGGGAGATACGCAGTATTTT; CDR3: CASSQDSVGGDTQYF
D: TRBD1; V: TRBV7-2; size: -; J: TRBJ2-1; DNA: TGTGCCAGCAGCTTAGAAGGGACAGGGGGCTTTGAGCAGTTCTTC; CDR3: CASSLEGTGGFEQFF
D: -; V: TRBV7-2; size: -; J: TRBJ2-1; DNA: TGTGCCAGCAGCCTGGGACTCGACAATGAGCAGTTCTTC; CDR3: CASSLGLDNEQFF
D: -; V: TRBV30; size: -; J: TRBJ2-3; DNA: TGTGCCTGGAGCCCCCCCCGACTGTTAAGCACAGATACGCAGTATTTT; CDR3: CAWSPPRLLSTDTQYF
D: -; V: TRBV5-6; size: -; J: TRBJ2-2; DNA: TGTGCCAGCAGCTATGTTCCTCAGCTCCTGGGCCCGAACACCGGGGAGCTGTTTTTT; CDR3: CASSYVPQLLGPNTGELFF
D: TRBD1; V: TRBV19; size: -; J: TRBJ2-7; DNA: TGTGCCAGTAGTGACGGGACAGGCGCGGACGAGCAGTACTTC; CDR3: CASSDGTGADEQYF
D: TRBD1; V: TRBV12-3/TRBV12-4; size: -; J: TRBJ1-1; DNA: TGTGCCAGCACCACAGGGGTGGAAGCTTTCTTT; CDR3: CASTTGVEAFF
D: -; V: TRBV30; size: -; J: TRBJ1-5; DNA: TGTGCCTGGAGTACAGGGCTTGGCAATCAGCCCCAGCATTTT; CDR3: CAWSTGLGNQPQHF
D: TRBD1; V: TRBV5-1; size: -; J: TRBJ2-7; DNA: TGCGCCAGCAGCTCAGGACCTGACAGGGACTACGAGCAGTACTTC; CDR3: CASSSGPDRDYEQYF
D: -; V: TRBV7-9; size: -; J: TRBJ1-2; DNA: TGTGCCAGCAGCAGAAACCCGGGGGGAACAGGCTACACCTTC; CDR3: CASSRNPGGTGYTF
D: -; V: TRBV9; size: once; J: TRBJ2-1; DNA: TGTGCCAGCAGCCCAGCGGTGAGCTCCTACAATGAGCAGTTCTTC; CDR3: CASSPAVSSYNEQFF
D: TRBD1; V: TRBV28; size: -; J: TRBJ1-2; DNA: TGTGCCAGCAGGGAGGGACAGAACGGCTACACCTTC; CDR3: CASREGQNGYTF
D: -; V: TRBV7-7; size: -; J: TRBJ1-4; DNA: TGTGCTAGCAGCTCAACACAGGGTGCTAATGAAAAACTGTTTTTT; CDR3: CASSSTQGANEKLFF
D: TRBD1; V: TRBV23-1; size: many; J: TRBJ1-2; DNA: TGCGCCAGTGGGACAGGGGGCTCTGGCTATGGCTACACCTTC; CDR3: CASGTGGSGYGYTF
D: TRBD1; V: TRBV9; size: -; J: TRBJ1-4; DNA: TGTGCCAGCAGCCCCCGGACAGGGTCTGAAAAACTGTTTTTT; CDR3: CASSPRTGSEKLFF
D: TRBD1; V: TRBV4-3; size: -; J: TRBJ2-2; DNA: TGCGCCAGCAGCCGGACAGGGTGGACCGGGGAGCTGTTTTTT; CDR3: CASSRTGWTGELFF
D: -; V: TRBV12-5; size: -; J: TRBJ1-5; DNA: TGTGCTAGTGGTTTGGCTACAGGGTTTGCGCAGCCCCAGCATTTT; CDR3: CASGLATGFAQPQHF
D: -; V: TRBV5-4; size: -; J: TRBJ2-7; DNA: TGTGCCAGCAGCTCTAAGAGCTCCTACGAGCAGTACTTC; CDR3: CASSSKSSYEQYF
D: -; V: TRBV11-2; size: once; J: TRBJ2-1; DNA: TGTGCCAGCAGCTTAGGAGGGAGCTCCTACAATGAGCAGTTCTTC; CDR3: CASSLGGSSYNEQFF
D: -; V: TRBV7-3; size: once; J: TRBJ1-1; DNA: TGTGCCAGCAGCTCCCTGGGGACAACTGAAGCTTTCTTT; CDR3: CASSSLGTTEAFF
D: -; V: TRBV3-1/TRBV3-2; size: -; J: TRBJ2-7; DNA: TGTGCCAGCAGCCACCTCTCCTCCTACGAGCAGTACTTC; CDR3: CASSHLSSYEQYF
D: -; V: TRBV10-3; size: few; J: TRBJ2-3; DNA: TGTGCCATCGGAGACGCAAAAGGGGGGGCAGATACGCAGTATTTT; CDR3: CAIGDAKGGADTQYF
D: -; V: TRBV5-6; size: many; J: TRBJ1-5; DNA: TGTGCCAGCAGCTTGGGAGGCAGAATTAGCAATCAGCCCCAGCATTTT; CDR3: CASSLGGRISNQPQHF
D: -; V: TRBV3-1/TRBV3-2; size: once; J: TRBJ2-7; DNA: TGTGCCAGCAGCCAAGCGGGCGCGGGCCGCGCCTACGAGCAGTACTTC; CDR3: CASSQAGAGRAYEQYF
D: TRBD1; V: TRBV19; size: -; J: TRBJ1-5; DNA: TGTGCCAGTAGTATAAAACGACAGGGGGCCGTAGGCCTCCATCAGCCCCAGCATTTT; CDR3: CASSIKRQGAVGLHQPQHF
D: TRBD1; V: TRBV7-2; size: -; J: TRBJ1-6; DNA: TGTGCCAGCAGCTGGACAGGGGGCTATAATTCACCCCTCCACTTT; CDR3: CASSWTGGYNSPLHF
D: TRBD2; V: TRBV27; size: once; J: TRBJ2-7; DNA: TGTGCCAGCAGTTCTCCGGGACTAGCTTCCTACGAGCAGTACTTC; CDR3: CASSSPGLASYEQYF
D: -; V: TRBV18; size: -; J: TRBJ2-2; DNA: TGTGCCAGCTCACCAGAGGTTCGCACCGGGGAGCTGTTTTTT; CDR3: CASSPEVRTGELFF
D: TRBD1; V: TRBV7-2; size: -; J: TRBJ1-2; DNA: TGTGCCAGCAGCTTATCCGGGACAGGGCCTAACTATGGCTACACCTTC; CDR3: CASSLSGTGPNYGYTF
D: TRBD1; V: TRBV7-8; size: few; J: TRBJ1-1; DNA: TGTGCCAGCTCACCGCTCAGGGGGCGCGTGAACACTGAAGCTTTCTTT; CDR3: CASSPLRGRVNTEAFF
D: -; V: TRBV14; size: few; J: TRBJ1-1; DNA: TGTGCCAGCAGCCTTTCCTGGTCGAGCACTGAAGCTTTCTTT; CDR3: CASSLSWSSTEAFF
D: -; V: TRBV10-3; size: -; J: TRBJ1-4; DNA: TGTGCCATCAGTGACTCTGAGGCCCTTAATGAAAAACTGTTTTTT; CDR3: CAISDSEALNEKLFF
D: -; V: TRBV9; size: -; J: TRBJ2-7; DNA: TGTGCCAGCAGCGTAAGCAGCGCGTCTGAGCAGTACTTC; CDR3: CASSVSSASEQYF